The clone carrying this T cell receptor beta chain appeared a few times. Its cognate antigen is unknown. This entry comes from a study of response to subunit inactivated influenza vaccine. Points from the study as a whole: After each seasonal influenza vaccination, few new T cells are recruited, the authors suggested.

CDR3 size: 12 residues. In germline, CDR1 is DFQATT, CDR2 SNEGSKA (reference sequence). With 6 bases removed from V and 1 base from J, the gap between germline ends came to 6 bases. MiXCR, applied by TCRdb to the RT-PCR reads, yields one record per CDR3 protein. In the table there are about 520,000 distinct CDR3 sequences, under 8.5% of which are singletons. The rearrangement uses TRBV20-1 and TRBJ2-2; D gene uncertain. Sequencing was performed on PBMCs from blood, taken around 25 months after vaccination. This sequence originates from a man in his fifties or sixties who received an inactivated influenza vaccine. CDR3 protein: CSAKENTGELFF. DNA for the CDR3: TGCAGTGCCAAAGAGAACACCGGGGAGCTGTTTTTT.